Listed here are 26 T cell receptor beta chains from one sample, sequenced in a study of blood T cell repertoires in COVID-19. TCRdb's table, derived via immunoSEQ multiplex PCR, lists solely in-frame clones and lacks some. The sample has 65,000 or so clones, more than 75% seen once. The sample taken for sequencing was peripheral blood. These receptors all come from a man between 60 and 70 years old with acute or convalescent COVID-19.

The rearrangement joins TRBV19 to TRBJ1-1, with unresolved D. The germline CDR1 and CDR2 sequences are LNHDA and SQIVND (reference sequence). The ends were cut back, 6 bases at V and 4 bases at J, with 27 bases in the middle. The CDR3 is 18 residues long. The DNA for the CDR3 is TGTGCCAGTAGCCCAACGGGAGTCGGAAAGGATAGGATCACTGAAGCTTTCTTT. It encodes CASSPTGVGKDRITEAFF. The whole variable domain, filled in from reference TRBV19 and TRBJ1-1, reads DGGITQSPKYLFRKEGQNVTLSCEQNLNHDAMYWYRQDPGQGLRLIYYSQIVNDFQKGDIAEGYSVSREKKESFPLTVTSAQKNPTAFYLCASSPTGVGKDRITEAFFGQGTRLTVV.

The chain recombines TRBV5-5 with TRBJ1-1; D ambiguous. V shed 1 base and J shed 0 bases, with 10 bases lying between them. The CDR3 has 15 amino acids. Germline V gives CDR1 SGHKS, CDR2 YYEKEE (reference sequence). For the CDR3, the DNA is TGTGCCAGCAGCTTGTTTGGGCTGATGAACACTGAAGCTTTCTTT. Translated, it gives CASSLFGLMNTEAFF.

This clone has more than one count but fewer than ten. The chain carries TRBV10-2 and TRBJ1-2; maybe TRBD1 (6 bases). CDR3 length: 15 residues. Trimming removed 2 bases at V and 0 bases at J, with 10 bases between. In germline, CDR1 is WSHSY, CDR2 SAAADI. The CDR3 DNA sequence: TGCGCCAGCAGTGAGAGACAGGTAGCTAACTATGGCTACACCTTC. Its protein product is CASSERQVANYGYTF.

This clone appeared a single time. The V and J genes are TRBV15 and TRBJ1-2; D is undetermined. The CDR3 contains 14 residues. Germline CDR1 LNHNV, CDR2 YYDKDF (reference sequence). V was shortened by 0 bases and J by 4 bases, with 9 bases between the two germline ends. The CDR3 reads CATSRDGSVYGYTF. The CDR3 nucleotides are TGTGCCACCAGCAGAGATGGGAGCGTCTATGGCTACACCTTC.

Concerning this clone: Other DNA sequences within the sample encode an identical CDR3. The chain combines TRBV5-1 with TRBJ1-2; no reliable D call. The CDR3 has 12 amino acids. V was shortened by 0 bases and J by 5 bases, with 5 bases between the two germline ends. Germline-derived CDR1 and CDR2 are SGHRS and YFSETQ. CDR3 amino acids: CASSLDSYGYTF. The CDR3 DNA reads TGCGCCAGCAGCTTGGACAGTTATGGCTACACCTTC.

The chain recombines TRBV5-5 with TRBJ2-7; D is uncertain. The CDR3 has 15 residues. Germline V CDR1 and CDR2: SGHKS, YYEKEE (reference sequence). V was cut by 2 bases and J by 0 bases, with 12 bases left in between. CDR3 coding DNA: TGTGCCAGCAGCTTAATGGGCTCCGACTCCTACGAGCAGTACTTC. This translates into CASSLMGSDSYEQYF.

This chain joins TRBV2 and TRBJ2-1, with 9 bases that match TRBD2. This CDR3 has 14 amino acids. The V gene's germline CDR1 is SNHLY and CDR2 FYNNEI. V lost 8 bases, J lost 5 bases, and 7 bases stayed unmatched. The CDR3 coding sequence is TGTGCCAGCGTGTTTGCGGGGGGGGACAATGAGCAGTTCTTC. It yields the protein CASVFAGGDNEQFF.

This clone was seen only once. This sequence joins TRBV19 and TRBJ1-1; D unclear. This CDR3 has 15 residues. Deletions cut 2 bases from V and 10 bases from J, with 20 bases between. Germline V gene sequence: CDR1 LNHDA, CDR2 SQIVND (reference sequence). The CDR3 reads CASSIFSQAAGRAFF. Written as DNA, the CDR3 is TGTGCCAGTAGTATATTTTCCCAGGCGGCGGGGAGAGCTTTCTTT.

The rearrangement links TRBV5-6 to TRBJ1-2; D gene unclear. The CDR3 is 13 residues long. Deletions cut 1 base from V and 4 bases from J, with 8 bases between. Germline CDR1 SGHDT, CDR2 YYEEEE. CDR3 sequence: CASSLTRSYGYTF. In nucleotides, the CDR3 is TGTGCCAGCAGCTTGACCAGATCCTATGGCTACACCTTC.

V is TRBV5-1 and J is TRBJ2-1; TRBD1 is a possible D gene (6 bases). V was clipped by 0 bases and J by 3 bases, with 16 bases between them. The CDR3 is 17 amino acids. The germline CDR1 and CDR2 sequences are SGHRS and YFSETQ. The CDR3 bases are TGCGCCAGCAGCTTGGCCGGAGTGAGAGGGGGCTACAATGAGCAGTTCTTC. Protein: CASSLAGVRGGYNEQFF.

The chain recombines TRBV7-9 with TRBJ2-7; D gene uncertain. The CDR3 is 11 residues long. Trimming removed 6 bases at V and 3 bases at J, with 6 bases between. Germline loops: CDR1 SEHNR, CDR2 FQNEAQ (reference sequence). The CDR3 DNA sequence: TGTGCCAGCAGTAGTAACTACGAGCAGTACTTC. Translation: CASSSNYEQYF. Supplemented by reference TRBV7-9 and TRBJ2-7, the full variable domain reads DTGVSQNPRHKITKRGQNVTFRCDPISEHNRLYWYRQTLGQGPEFLTYFQNEAQLEKSRLLSDRFSAERPKGSFSTLEIQRTEQGDSAMYLCASSSNYEQYFGPGTRLTVT.

This chain connects TRBV7-9 to TRBJ1-1; TRBD1 might be the D (5 bases). With 5 bases removed from V and 3 bases from J, the gap between germline ends came to 7 bases. Germline CDR1 reads SEHNR; CDR2 reads FQNEAQ (reference sequence). CDR3 size: 12 residues. The CDR3 here is CASSRGDTEAFF. The CDR3 coding sequence is TGTGCCAGCAGCCGGGGGGACACTGAAGCTTTCTTT. Full variable domain (missing parts from reference TRBV7-9 and TRBJ1-1): DTGVSQNPRHKITKRGQNVTFRCDPISEHNRLYWYRQTLGQGPEFLTYFQNEAQLEKSRLLSDRFSAERPKGSFSTLEIQRTEQGDSAMYLCASSRGDTEAFFGQGTRLTVV.

The chain combines TRBV14 with TRBJ1-1; D gene ambiguous. Trimming pared 6 bases from V and 0 bases from J, leaving 11 bases between. Germline CDR1 is SGHDN and CDR2 is FVKESK. The CDR3 is 14 amino acids. The CDR3 is CASRRLVLNTEAFF. CDR3 DNA: TGTGCCAGCAGGCGCCTGGTCCTGAACACTGAAGCTTTCTTT.

This clone was recorded once. The CDR3: CASSQVQGQHYEQYF. The CDR3 DNA sequence: TGCGCCAGCAGCCAAGTACAGGGACAGCACTACGAGCAGTACTTC. This chain joins TRBV4-1 and TRBJ2-7; 7 nucleotides match TRBD1. In germline, CDR1 is MGHRA, CDR2 YSYEKL. CDR3 size: 15 residues. Unmatched junction bases numbered 6, after V lost 1 base and J lost 3 bases.

The V call is TRBV7-2, the J call TRBJ2-7; maybe TRBD2 (5 bases). The V end was cut by 2 bases, the J end by 7 bases, with 12 bases between. The CDR3 covers 13 residues. CDR1 and CDR2 from the germline V gene are SGHTA and FQGNSA. The CDR3 DNA follows: TGTGCCAGCAGCTTATTGAGGGAACTGGAGCAGTACTTC. This sequence encodes CASSLLRELEQYF.

This sequence joins TRBV7-2 and TRBJ2-3, with D possibly matching TRBD2 (7 bases). Germline lookup yields CDR1 SGHTA and CDR2 FQGNSA. The CDR3 has 16 residues. V lost 5 bases to trimming and J lost 4 bases, with 19 bases between them. The CDR3 DNA sequence: TGTGCCAGCAGCGCGACCCCCAGGGGAGGGGCAGATACGCAGTATTTT. Translated: CASSATPRGGADTQYF.

J is TRBJ2-1 and V is TRBV11-2; TRBD2 matches 10 bases. The junction had 13 bases not matched to a gene; V was cut back by 4 bases and J by 10 bases. CDR1 and CDR2 from the germline V gene are SGHAT and FQNNGV. The CDR3 length is 16 residues. CDR3 coding DNA: TGTGCCAGCAGCTCGGCGAGGGAGCGGGGGGGCCGGGAGCAGTTCTTC. Amino acids: CASSSARERGGREQFF.

The J gene is TRBJ1-1, the V gene TRBV7-9, with TRBD1 matching 7 bases. Looked up from germline, CDR1 is SEHNR and CDR2 is FQNEAQ (reference sequence). J was trimmed by 1 base and V by 3 bases; bases with no gene match: 2. The CDR3 sequence is 14 residues long. The CDR3 DNA reads TGTGCCAGCAGCTTCCCAGGGGGGAACACTGAAGCTTTCTTT. This gives the protein CASSFPGGNTEAFF.

This chain uses TRBV27 with TRBJ1-5; D is unresolved. V was clipped by 0 bases and J by 3 bases, with 12 bases between them. CDR3 length: 16 amino acids. Germline V gene lookup returns CDR1 MNHEY and CDR2 SMNVEV (reference sequence). CDR3 nucleotides: TGTGCCAGCAGTTTATCCTCCGGGTGGGTCAATCAGCCCCAGCATTTT. This translates into CASSLSSGWVNQPQHF.

Only a few counts were recorded for this clone. This chain links TRBV3-1 (or the pseudogene TRBV3-2) with TRBJ2-5; the D gene is possibly TRBD2 (5 bases). This CDR3 is built from 13 residues. Trimming cost V 4 bases and J 4 bases, with 10 bases left between them. From germline, CDR1 is LGHDT and CDR2 YNNKEL (reference sequence). In DNA form, the CDR3 reads TGTGCCAGCAGCCCCTATGAGGGAGAGACCCAGTACTTC. It yields the protein CASSPYEGETQYF.

This rearrangement joins TRBV19 to TRBJ2-1; TRBD2 is a possible D gene (5 bases). Germline assignment: CDR1 LNHDA and CDR2 SQIVND (reference sequence). Trimming pared 4 bases from V and 3 bases from J, leaving 13 bases between. The CDR3 runs 15 residues. The CDR3 is CASSRREQLYNEQFF. The CDR3, as DNA: TGTGCCAGTAGTAGACGGGAACAGCTCTACAATGAGCAGTTCTTC. The complete variable domain, with remaining parts taken from reference TRBV19 and TRBJ2-1, reads DGGITQSPKYLFRKEGQNVTLSCEQNLNHDAMYWYRQDPGQGLRLIYYSQIVNDFQKGDIAEGYSVSREKKESFPLTVTSAQKNPTAFYLCASSRREQLYNEQFFGPGTRLTVL.

The chain couples TRBV2 to TRBJ1-2; 7 bases are a match to TRBD1. The germline gives CDR1 SNHLY, CDR2 FYNNEI. This CDR3 has 17 amino acids. The trim removed 5 bases at V and 0 bases at J, leaving 12 bases unmatched. DNA of the CDR3: TGTGCCAGCAGTTCCGGGAGGGGACAGAGATCTAACTATGGCTACACCTTC. It codes for CASSSGRGQRSNYGYTF.

CDR3 region: CAWRLQGATEAFF. CDR3 coding DNA: TGTGCCTGGAGGCTACAGGGGGCTACTGAAGCTTTCTTT. The J gene is TRBJ1-1, the V gene TRBV30, with TRBD1 matching 9 bases. The V gene's germline CDR1 is GTSNPN and CDR2 SVGIG (reference sequence). Unmatched junction bases numbered 4, after V lost 3 bases and J lost 5 bases. CDR3 length equals 13 residues.

The chain couples TRBV7-9 to TRBJ1-4; 9 bases agree with TRBD1. V lost 5 bases, J lost 8 bases, and 15 bases stayed unmatched. CDR3 length: 17 residues. Germline lookup yields CDR1 SEHNR and CDR2 FQNEAQ (reference sequence). The CDR3 sequence: CASSLRTYRGRSEKLFF. The CDR3 DNA reads as TGTGCCAGCAGCCTAAGGACTTACAGGGGGCGCTCGGAAAAACTGTTTTTT.

The chain recombines TRBV5-1 with TRBJ2-1; 8 nucleotides line up with TRBD2. The CDR3 runs 14 residues. Germline CDR1 reads SGHRS; CDR2 reads YFSETQ. The V and J ends lost 3 bases and 8 bases, in that order; junction bases with no gene match: 7. The CDR3 protein is CASSSAGLAYEQFF. For the CDR3, the DNA is TGCGCCAGCAGCTCGGCCGGACTAGCATATGAGCAGTTCTTC.

The rearrangement joins TRBV27 to TRBJ1-2, with D maybe TRBD1 (5 bases). V lost 6 bases and J lost 5, with 13 bases in between. The V gene's germline CDR1 is MNHEY and CDR2 SMNVEV (reference sequence). The CDR3 has 13 residues. CDR3 DNA: TGTGCCAGCAGCGTAGGGGAGGGGTATGGCTACACCTTC. It yields the protein CASSVGEGYGYTF.